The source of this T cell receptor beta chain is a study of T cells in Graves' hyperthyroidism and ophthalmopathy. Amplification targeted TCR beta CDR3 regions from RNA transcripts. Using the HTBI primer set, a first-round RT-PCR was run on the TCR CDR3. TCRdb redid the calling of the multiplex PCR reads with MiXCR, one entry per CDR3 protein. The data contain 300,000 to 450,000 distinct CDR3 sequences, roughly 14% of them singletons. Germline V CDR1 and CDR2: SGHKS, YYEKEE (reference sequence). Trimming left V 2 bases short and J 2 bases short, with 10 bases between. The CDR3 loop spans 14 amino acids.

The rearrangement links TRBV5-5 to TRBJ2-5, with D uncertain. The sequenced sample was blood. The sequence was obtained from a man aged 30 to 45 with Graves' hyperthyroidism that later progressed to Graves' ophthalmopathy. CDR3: CASSFSRIQETQYF. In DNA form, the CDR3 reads TGTGCCAGCAGCTTTAGTCGTATACAAGAGACCCAGTACTTC. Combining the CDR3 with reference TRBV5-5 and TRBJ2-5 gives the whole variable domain DAGVTQSPTHLIKTRGQQVTLRCSPISGHKSVSWYQQVLGQGPQFIFQYYEKEERGRGNFPDRFSARQFPNYSSELNVNALLLGDSALYLCASSFSRIQETQYFGPGTRLLVL.